These 29 T cell receptor beta chains share one sample of origin, sequenced in a study of T cells in women clearing cervical HPV infection. Here immunoSEQ multiplex PCR was the method, and the copy in TCRdb shows in-frame clones only, minus some. The sample yields 20,000 to 25,000 clones, of which the top ten take up 6.5% to 8.5%. Sequencing was performed on blood buffy coat. The receptors originated from a woman between 18 and 69 years old with a cervical HPV16 infection that either progressed to CIN3+ or cleared (not recorded which).

The CDR3 loop reads CASRQGPQPQHF. The CDR3 DNA, read in part, is TGTGCCAGCCGACAGGGCCCTCAGCCC. The V and J genes are TRBV6-2 or TRBV6-3 and TRBJ1-5; 7 bases agree with TRBD1. The read halts 3 residues ahead of the CDR3 end, with the missing end drawn from the germline J gene. This CDR3 has 12 residues. J lost 6 bases, V lost 8 bases, and 4 bases had no gene match. CDR1 is MNHEY and CDR2 is SVGEGT in the germline V gene.

Points on this clone: With the read ending 3 residues before the CDR3 end, the germline J gene is used to fill in that end. The chain joins TRBV24-1 to TRBJ2-2, with a weak D call TRBD1 (5 bases). CDR1 KGHDR and CDR2 SFDVKD come from the germline V gene. Trimming stripped 1 base from V and 2 bases from J, with 7 bases between. CDR3 length: 15 residues. The covered CDR3 bases are TGTGCCACCAGTGATTTAAGGGGCAACACCGGGGAG. The encoded protein is CATSDLRGNTGE. In full, the CDR3 is CATSDLRGNTGELFF.

With regard to this clone: An end of the junction differs from the germline gene, which may be a read error. The CDR3 end falls 3 residues outside the read, so it is completed with the germline J gene. The gene calls are TRBV4-2 and TRBJ2-2; 14 nucleotides agree with TRBD2. Germline CDR1 LGHNA, CDR2 YNFKEQ. This CDR3 comprises 17 residues. Partial CDR3 DNA: TGCGCCAGCAGCCAAGGGGGACTAGCGGGAGTTACCGGGGAG. Amino acid sequence: CASSQGGLAGVTGE. The CDR3 reads in full as CASSQGGLAGVTGELFF.

About this clone: The CDR3 is cut off 3 residues early in the read; its end comes from the germline J gene. V usage is TRBV7-2 and J usage is TRBJ2-3; 8 bases map to TRBD2. There are 14 residues in the CDR3. CDR1 SGHTA and CDR2 FQGNSA come from the germline V gene. V shed 5 bases and J 8 bases; nucleotides not matched to a gene: 9. CDR3 protein: CASSPLAGSPTQYF. CDR3 bases read: TGTGCCAGCAGCCCATTAGCGGGAAGTCCTACG.

The CDR3 sequence: CASSLRGAGETQYF. The sequenced part of the CDR3 DNA is TGTGCCAGCAGCTTGCGGGGGGCAGGAGAGACC. The J gene is TRBJ2-5, the V gene TRBV5-4; maybe TRBD2 (7 bases). The CDR3 extends 3 residues past the end of the read, so its final part is completed from the germline J gene. V shed 1 base and J shed 4 bases, with 11 bases lying between them. In germline, CDR1 is SGHNT, CDR2 YYREEE (reference sequence). The CDR3 spans 14 residues. Full variable domain (remainder filled in from reference TRBV5-4 and TRBJ2-5): ETGVTQSPTHLIKTRGQQVTLRCSSQSGHNTVSWYQQALGQGPQFIFQYYREEENGRGNFPPRFSGLQFPNYSSELNVNALELDDSALYLCASSLRGAGETQYFGPGTRLLVL.

To note about this clone: The read ends 3 residues early relative to the CDR3; the germline J gene fills the gap. The chain uses TRBV10-2 and TRBJ2-7; no reliable D call. The V gene's germline CDR1 is WSHSY and CDR2 SAAADI. Trimming stripped 4 bases from V and 2 bases from J, with 9 bases between. The CDR3 runs 13 residues. Here the CDR3 reads CASSGIAPYEQYF. The CDR3 bases that were read are TGCGCCAGCAGTGGGATAGCACCCTACGAG.

With regard to this clone: Sequencing ends 3 residues short of the CDR3 end; the germline J gene provides the rest. The V gene is TRBV6-2 or TRBV6-3, the J gene TRBJ2-1; 8 bases fit TRBD2. Germline trimming cut 5 bases from V and 8 bases from J; bases unmatched to any gene: 8. The CDR3 length is 14 residues. Germline values: CDR1 MNHEY, CDR2 SVGEGT. The CDR3 DNA, read in part, is TGTGCCAGCAGTCAGGCTAGCGGGTTTGATGAG. Translation gives CASSQASGFDE. The entire CDR3 sequence reads CASSQASGFDEQFF.

To note about this clone: Coverage ceases 3 residues before the CDR3 finishes, and the germline J gene fills in the end. The gene calls are TRBV5-4 and TRBJ1-3; 7 bases fit TRBD1. Germline V CDR1 and CDR2: SGHNT, YYREEE (reference sequence). The CDR3 consists of 13 residues. Losses at the gene ends were 1 base for V and 6 bases for J; bases not matched to a gene: 1. The CDR3 sequence is CASSLTGENTIYF. CDR3 DNA (partial): TGTGCCAGCAGCTTGACAGGGGAAAACACC.

As for this clone: With the read ending 3 residues before the CDR3 end, the germline J gene is used to fill in that end. Other DNA variants within this sample encode the same CDR3. The rearrangement joins TRBV7-2 to TRBJ2-4; no firm D call. The germline V and J ends were trimmed by 5 bases and 4 bases, with 12 bases remaining between them. Germline CDR1 reads SGHTA; CDR2 reads FQGNSA. The CDR3 extends over 14 amino acids. The covered CDR3 bases are TGTGCCAGCAGCCCCCCAGTATCTAAAAACATT. Translated: CASSPPVSKNI. The entire CDR3 is CASSPPVSKNIQYF.

Turning to this clone: Read coverage stops 3 residues before the CDR3 terminus; the germline J gene supplies the remainder. This chain links TRBV7-9 with TRBJ2-1, with 7 nucleotides matching TRBD1. This CDR3 contains 12 residues. Trimming cost V 6 bases and J 7 bases; bases outside gene matches: 3. Germline loops: CDR1 SEHNR, CDR2 FQNEAQ (reference sequence). The CDR3 loop is CASSQTGNEQFF. Incomplete CDR3 DNA: TGTGCCAGCAGTCAGACAGGGAATGAG.

Remarks on this clone: The read finishes 3 residues shy of the CDR3 end, and the germline J gene is used to complete it. The chain carries TRBV28 and TRBJ2-3, with 7 bases that match TRBD1. The CDR3 is 16 amino acids. Germline V gives CDR1 MDHEN, CDR2 SYDVKM. Trimming removed 1 base from V and 4 bases from J; junction bases left unmatched: 8. CDR3 region: CASSLLRQGEADTQYF. The DNA read from the CDR3 is TGTGCCAGCAGTTTATTGAGACAGGGAGAGGCAGATACG.

A remark on this clone: With the read ending 3 residues before the CDR3 end, the germline J gene is used to fill in that end. The genes are TRBV29-1 and TRBJ2-6, with D possibly TRBD1 on 6 matching bases. Germline loops: CDR1 SQVTM, CDR2 ANQGSEA. The V end was cut by 6 bases, the J end by 0 bases, with 18 bases between. This CDR3 has 17 amino acids. CDR3 sequence: CSVYIQGTSSGANVLTF. CDR3 DNA (partial): TGCAGCGTGTACATACAGGGAACATCCTCTGGGGCCAACGTC.

This clone is labeled medium-sized (0.01 to 0.1%) based on frequency. The observed sequence ends 3 residues before the CDR3 terminus, with the missing tail filled in from the germline J gene. V usage is TRBV19 and J usage is TRBJ2-7; 7 nucleotides align to TRBD2. Trimming removed 5 bases from V and 0 bases from J; junction bases left unmatched: 7. Per the germline V gene, CDR1 is LNHDA and CDR2 is SQIVND (reference sequence). The CDR3 is 15 amino acids. The CDR3: CASSVQRDPSYEQYF. The DNA read from the CDR3 is TGTGCCAGTAGTGTTCAGCGGGACCCCTCCTACGAG.

With regard to this clone: The CDR3 is cut off 3 residues early in the read; its end comes from the germline J gene. The chain recombines TRBV28 with TRBJ2-5; tentative D call: TRBD1 (6 bases). Per the germline V gene, CDR1 is MDHEN and CDR2 is SYDVKM. Trimming stripped 4 bases from V and 2 bases from J, with 17 bases between. The length of the CDR3 is 16 residues. Partial CDR3 DNA: TGTGCCAGCAGTTCTCCCCCCCAGACAGGACAAGAGACC. Translating gives CASSSPPQTGQET. The whole CDR3 protein reads CASSSPPQTGQETQYF.

Note on this clone: The read finishes 3 residues shy of the CDR3 end, and the germline J gene is used to complete it. J is TRBJ2-3 and V is TRBV11-2; 8 positions agree with TRBD2. The CDR3 runs to 14 residues. Germline assignment: CDR1 SGHAT and CDR2 FQNNGV. J was trimmed by 3 bases and V by 3 bases; bases with no gene match: 2. The CDR3 DNA, read in part, is TGTGCCAGCAGCTTCCCTAGCGGGACAGATACG. As protein: CASSFPSGTDT. From start to end, the CDR3 is CASSFPSGTDTQYF. Supplemented by reference TRBV11-2 and TRBJ2-3, the full variable domain reads EAGVAQSPRYKIIEKRQSVAFWCNPISGHATLYWYQQILGQGPKLLIQFQNNGVVDDSQLPKDRFSAERLKGVDSTLKIQPAKLEDSAVYLCASSFPSGTDTQYFGPGTRLTVL.

Concerning this clone: The missing CDR3 end, 3 residues past where the read stops, is filled in from the germline J gene. The chain recombines TRBV19 with TRBJ2-1; 11 bases match TRBD2. Germline CDR1 reads LNHDA; CDR2 reads SQIVND (reference sequence). With V trimmed by 6 bases and J by 4 bases, 8 bases remained unmatched. This CDR3 region has 16 residues. CDR3 loop: CASRGGLAELYNEQFF. The sequenced CDR3 bases are TGTGCCAGTAGAGGGGGACTAGCGGAATTATACAATGAG.

On this clone itself: The read stops 3 residues short of the end of the CDR3; the missing end is completed from the germline J gene. The chain has TRBV5-1 and TRBJ1-2; D unresolved. Germline V gene sequence: CDR1 SGHRS, CDR2 YFSETQ. The CDR3 loop spans 13 amino acids. The ends were cut back, 0 bases at V and 2 bases at J, with 5 bases in the middle. CDR3 region: CASSLGRNYGYTF. The sequenced CDR3 bases are TGCGCCAGCAGCTTGGGCCGGAACTATGGC.

This clone registers medium-sized (0.01 to 0.1%) by frequency. The sequenced fragment ends 3 residues before the CDR3 boundary, so the rest is inferred from the germline J gene. V usage is TRBV29-1 and J usage is TRBJ1-1, with D perhaps matching TRBD1 (5 bases). CDR1 is SQVTM and CDR2 is ANQGSEA in the germline V gene. Trimming left V 7 bases short and J 3 bases short, with 12 bases between. This CDR3 is 12 amino acids long. The CDR3 sequence: CSGLRGYTEAFF. Incomplete CDR3 DNA: TGCAGCGGCCTCCGGGGGTACACTGAA.

CDR3 residues: CASSFFSGQDGYTF. The DNA read from the CDR3 is TGTGCCAGCAGCTTCTTTTCGGGACAGGATGGC. The chain has TRBV5-6 and TRBJ1-2, with TRBD1 matching over 8 bases. Read data end 3 residues before the CDR3 end; the end is taken from the germline J gene. This CDR3 region has 14 residues. In germline, CDR1 is SGHDT, CDR2 YYEEEE. The junction had 6 bases not matched to a gene; V was cut back by 2 bases and J by 6 bases.

Points on this clone: The read falls 3 residues short of the CDR3 end, and the missing part is taken from the germline J gene. This chain connects TRBV2 to TRBJ2-5; tentative D call: TRBD2 (5 bases). The CDR3 loop spans 15 amino acids. Germline V gives CDR1 SNHLY, CDR2 FYNNEI. The V end was cut by 1 base, the J end by 5 bases, with 14 bases between. The CDR3 reads CASSEEYGVRETQYF. Incomplete CDR3 DNA: TGTGCCAGCAGTGAAGAATACGGGGTTCGGGAGACC. The full variable domain, with the rest looked up from reference TRBV2 and TRBJ2-5, is EPEVTQTPSHQVTQMGQEVILRCVPISNHLYFYWYRQILGQKVEFLVSFYNNEISEKSEIFDDQFSVERPDGSNFTLKIRSTKLEDSAMYFCASSEEYGVRETQYFGPGTRLLVL.

With regard to this clone: The read comes to an end 3 residues before the CDR3 does, leaving the germline J gene to fill in the end. The gene calls are TRBV12-5 and TRBJ2-1, with D possibly matching TRBD1 (6 bases). Germline assignment: CDR1 LGHNT and CDR2 FRNRAP. The CDR3 is 16 amino acids. The V end was cut by 4 bases, the J end by 0 bases, with 13 bases between. The CDR3 bases that were read are TGTGCTAGTGGTTCCTCTGAAGGGGGCTCCTACAATGAG. It translates to CASGSSEGGSYNE. The entire CDR3 protein is CASGSSEGGSYNEQFF. Looking up the rest from reference TRBV12-5 and TRBJ2-1 gives the full variable domain: DARVTQTPRHKVTEMGQEVTMRCQPILGHNTVFWYRQTMMQGLELLAYFRNRAPLDDSGMPKDRFSAEMPDATLATLKIQPSEPRDSAVYFCASGSSEGGSYNEQFFGPGTRLTVL.

Note on this clone: The missing CDR3 end, 3 residues past where the read stops, is filled in from the germline J gene. The V gene is TRBV7-6, the J gene TRBJ1-2; 9 bases map to TRBD1. Germline assignment: CDR1 SGHVS and CDR2 FNYEAQ. This CDR3 has 17 amino acids. The sequenced part of the CDR3 DNA is TGTGCCAGCAGCAATCCGGGACAGGGAATCCGCTACAATGAC. Amino acid sequence: CASSNPGQGIRYND. The complete CDR3 protein is CASSNPGQGIRYNDYTF.

Worth noting for this clone: The read is 3 residues too short to cover the CDR3 end, so that end is filled in from the germline J gene. The chain employs TRBV2 and TRBJ1-5; tentative D call: TRBD1 (5 bases). Trimming took off 6 bases at V and 0 bases at J, with 12 bases between the two ends. Germline V gives CDR1 SNHLY, CDR2 FYNNEI. The CDR3 has 15 residues. The covered CDR3 bases are TGTGCCAGCAGCCTGGACAACCTTAGCAATCAGCCC. Translation gives CASSLDNLSNQP. The entire CDR3 sequence reads CASSLDNLSNQPQHF.

With respect to this clone: The read gets to within 3 residues of the CDR3 end, and the germline J gene fills in the rest. V gene TRBV6-2 or TRBV6-3 combines with J gene TRBJ1-2, with D hard to call. Per germline, CDR1 MNHEY and CDR2 SVGEGT. This CDR3 is built from 15 residues. This chain's CDR3 is CASSYTTSGSGDYTF. Partial CDR3 DNA: TGTGCCAGCAGTTACACGACTAGCGGGAGTGGAGAC.

Of note for this clone: The read terminates 3 residues ahead of where the CDR3 ends, so the germline J gene completes it. The V and J genes are TRBV5-4 and TRBJ2-7; 7 nucleotides align to TRBD1. In germline, CDR1 is SGHNT, CDR2 YYREEE (reference sequence). The CDR3 covers 14 residues. Germline trimming cut 0 bases from V and 3 bases from J; bases unmatched to any gene: 3. The sequenced CDR3 bases are TGTGCCAGCAGCTTGGGTCAGGGGGTCTACGAG. Translated: CASSLGQGVYE. The full CDR3 reads CASSLGQGVYEQYF.

As regards this clone: The read halts 3 residues ahead of the CDR3 end, with the missing end drawn from the germline J gene. V is TRBV20-1 and J is TRBJ2-3; 7 bases line up with TRBD2. The ends lost 6 bases at V and 0 bases at J; junction bases unmatched: 18. CDR3 length equals 18 residues. The germline gives CDR1 DFQATT, CDR2 SNEGSKA (reference sequence). The chain's CDR3 is CSAPGLAVFESSTDTQYF. The part of the CDR3 DNA that was read is TGCAGTGCCCCGGGGCTAGCGGTTTTCGAATCTAGCACAGATACG.

Note on this clone: The CDR3 end lies 3 residues beyond the end of the read and is filled in from the germline J gene. J is TRBJ2-1 and V is TRBV5-1; tentative D call: TRBD1 (6 bases). The ends were cut back, 4 bases at V and 8 bases at J, with 25 bases in the middle. This CDR3 comprises 17 residues. The germline gives CDR1 SGHRS, CDR2 YFSETQ. The CDR3 DNA, read in part, is TGCGCCAGCAGCCCCCGAGGGGGTGAAAGGGGCCAGGATGAG. It specifies CASSPRGGERGQDE. The whole CDR3 protein reads CASSPRGGERGQDEQFF.

Incomplete CDR3 DNA: TGTGCCAGCAGCTTAGCGCGGACTAGCGTATTCAATGAC. Protein product: CASSLARTSVFND. The full CDR3 reads CASSLARTSVFNDYTF. The chain uses TRBV7-2 and TRBJ1-2, with D uncertain. Read sequence stops 3 residues before the CDR3 end, and the germline J gene provides the missing end. The CDR3 has 16 residues. Per the germline V gene, CDR1 is SGHTA and CDR2 is FQGNSA.

As concerns this clone: The read comes to an end 3 residues before the CDR3 does, leaving the germline J gene to fill in the end. The chain employs TRBV18 and TRBJ1-4; 8 bases agree with TRBD1. The CDR3 consists of 15 residues. The J segment lost 3 bases and the V segment lost 4 bases, leaving 4 bases of the junction unmatched. CDR1 and CDR2 (germline): KGHSH, LQKENI. The sequenced part of the CDR3 DNA is TGTGCCAGCTCACGCGGACAGGGCTCTAATGAAAAA. This sequence encodes CASSRGQGSNEK. The whole CDR3 protein is CASSRGQGSNEKLFF.